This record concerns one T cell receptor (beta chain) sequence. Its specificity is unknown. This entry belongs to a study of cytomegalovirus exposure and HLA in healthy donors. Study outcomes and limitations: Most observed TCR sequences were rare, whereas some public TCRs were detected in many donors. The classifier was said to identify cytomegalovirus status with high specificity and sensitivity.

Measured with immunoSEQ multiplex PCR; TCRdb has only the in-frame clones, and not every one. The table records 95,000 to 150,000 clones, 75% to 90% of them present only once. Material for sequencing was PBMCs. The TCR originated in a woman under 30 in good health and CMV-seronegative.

This CDR3 reads CASSLVPPGGNTEAFF. For the CDR3, the DNA is TGCGCCAGCAGCTTGGTACCCCCAGGGGGGAACACTGAAGCTTTCTTT. The chain has TRBV5-1 and TRBJ1-1, with 7 bases that match TRBD1. Germline CDR1 SGHRS, CDR2 YFSETQ. This CDR3 region has 16 residues. V lost 0 bases and J lost 1; bases outside the gene matches: 6. The whole variable domain, filled in from reference TRBV5-1 and TRBJ1-1, reads KAGVTQTPRYLIKTRGQQVTLSCSPISGHRSVSWYQQTPGQGLQFLFEYFSETQRNKGNFPGRFSGRQFSNSRSEMNVSTLELGDSALYLCASSLVPPGGNTEAFFGQGTRLTVV.